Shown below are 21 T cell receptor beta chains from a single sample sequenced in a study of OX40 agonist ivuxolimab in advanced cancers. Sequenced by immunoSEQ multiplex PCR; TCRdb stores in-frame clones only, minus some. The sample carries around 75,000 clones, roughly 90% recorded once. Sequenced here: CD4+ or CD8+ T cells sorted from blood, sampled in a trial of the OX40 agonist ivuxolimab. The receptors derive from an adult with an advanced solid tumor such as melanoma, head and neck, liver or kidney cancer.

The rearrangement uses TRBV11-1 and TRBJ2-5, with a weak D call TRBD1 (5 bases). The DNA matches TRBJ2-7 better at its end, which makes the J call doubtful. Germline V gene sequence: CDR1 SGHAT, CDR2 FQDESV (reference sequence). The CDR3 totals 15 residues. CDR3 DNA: TGTGCCAGCAGCTTAGCTGCAGGGATAGGGTACGAGCAGTACTTC. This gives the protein CASSLAAGIGYEQYF.

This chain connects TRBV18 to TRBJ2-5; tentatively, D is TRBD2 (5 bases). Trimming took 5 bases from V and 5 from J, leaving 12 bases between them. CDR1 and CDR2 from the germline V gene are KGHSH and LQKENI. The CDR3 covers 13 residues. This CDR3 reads CASSIGVRETQYF. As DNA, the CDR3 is TGTGCCAGCTCAATCGGGGTTAGGGAGACCCAGTACTTC.

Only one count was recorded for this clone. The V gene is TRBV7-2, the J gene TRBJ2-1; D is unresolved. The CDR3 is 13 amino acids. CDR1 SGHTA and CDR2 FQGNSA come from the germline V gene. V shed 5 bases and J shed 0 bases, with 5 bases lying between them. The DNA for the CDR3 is TGTGCCAGCAGCCGGAGCTCCTACAATGAGCAGTTCTTC. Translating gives CASSRSSYNEQFF.

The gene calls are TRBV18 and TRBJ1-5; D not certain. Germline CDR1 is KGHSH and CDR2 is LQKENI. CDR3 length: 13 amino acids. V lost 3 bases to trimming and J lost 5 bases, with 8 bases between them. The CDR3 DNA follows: TGTGCCAGCTCACCTGCTGCCGATCAGCCCCAGCATTTT. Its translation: CASSPAADQPQHF.

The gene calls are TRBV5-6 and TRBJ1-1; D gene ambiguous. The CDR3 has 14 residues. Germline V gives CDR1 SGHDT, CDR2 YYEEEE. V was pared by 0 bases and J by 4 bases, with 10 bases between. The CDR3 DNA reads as TGTGCCAGCAGCTTGGGAATGGGCTCCACTGAAGCTTTCTTT. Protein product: CASSLGMGSTEAFF.

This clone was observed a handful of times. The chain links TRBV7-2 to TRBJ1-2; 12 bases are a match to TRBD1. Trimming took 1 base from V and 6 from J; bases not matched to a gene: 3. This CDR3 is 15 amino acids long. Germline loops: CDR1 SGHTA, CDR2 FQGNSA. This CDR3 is CASSLVGTGGNGYTF. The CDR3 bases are TGTGCCAGCAGCTTAGTAGGGACAGGGGGCAATGGCTACACCTTC.

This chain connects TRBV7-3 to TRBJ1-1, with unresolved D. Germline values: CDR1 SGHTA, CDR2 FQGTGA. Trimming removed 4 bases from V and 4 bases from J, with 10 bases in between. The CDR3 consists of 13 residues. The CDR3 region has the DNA TGTGCCAGCAGCTCTGACCCGGGCACTGAAGCTTTCTTT. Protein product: CASSSDPGTEAFF.

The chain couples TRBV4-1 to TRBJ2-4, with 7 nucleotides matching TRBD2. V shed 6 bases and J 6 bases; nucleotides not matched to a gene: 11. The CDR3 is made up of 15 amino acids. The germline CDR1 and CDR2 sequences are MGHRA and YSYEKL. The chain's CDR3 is CASSGGRAPGNIQYF. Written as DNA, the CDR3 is TGCGCCAGCAGTGGGGGGAGGGCCCCTGGAAACATTCAGTACTTC.

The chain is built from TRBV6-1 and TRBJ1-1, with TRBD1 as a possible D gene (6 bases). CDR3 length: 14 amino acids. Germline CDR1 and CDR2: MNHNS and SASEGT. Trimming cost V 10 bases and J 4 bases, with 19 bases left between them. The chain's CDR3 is CAIPGPLGGTEAFF. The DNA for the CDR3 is TGTGCCATCCCAGGACCCTTAGGGGGCACTGAAGCTTTCTTT.

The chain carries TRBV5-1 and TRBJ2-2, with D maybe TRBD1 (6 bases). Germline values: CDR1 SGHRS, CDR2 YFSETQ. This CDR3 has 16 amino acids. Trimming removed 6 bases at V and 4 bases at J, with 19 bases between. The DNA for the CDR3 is TGCGCCAGCAAACTAACACCGGGACAAGGCACCGGGGAGCTGTTTTTT. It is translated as CASKLTPGQGTGELFF.

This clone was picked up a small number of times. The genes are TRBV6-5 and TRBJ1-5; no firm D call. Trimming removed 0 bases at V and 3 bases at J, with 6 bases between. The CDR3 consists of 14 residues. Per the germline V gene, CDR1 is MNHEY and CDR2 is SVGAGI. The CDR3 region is CASSYSRFNQPQHF. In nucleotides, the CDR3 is TGTGCCAGCAGTTACTCGAGATTCAATCAGCCCCAGCATTTT.

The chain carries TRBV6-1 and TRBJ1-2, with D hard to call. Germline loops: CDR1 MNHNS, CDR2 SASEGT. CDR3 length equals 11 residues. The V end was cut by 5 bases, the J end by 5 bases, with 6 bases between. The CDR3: CASSSGYGYTF. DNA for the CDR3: TGTGCCAGCAGTTCTGGGTATGGCTACACCTTC.

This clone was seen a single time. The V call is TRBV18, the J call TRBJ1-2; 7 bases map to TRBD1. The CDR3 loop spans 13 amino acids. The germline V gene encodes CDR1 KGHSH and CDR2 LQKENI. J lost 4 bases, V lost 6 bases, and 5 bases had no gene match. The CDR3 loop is CASSPDRIYGYTF. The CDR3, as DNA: TGTGCCAGCTCCCCGGACAGGATCTATGGCTACACCTTC. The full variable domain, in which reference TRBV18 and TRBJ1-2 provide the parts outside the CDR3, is NAGVMQNPRHLVRRRGQEARLRCSPMKGHSHVYWYRQLPEEGLKFMVYLQKENIIDESGMPKERFSAEFPKEGPSILRIQQVVRGDSAAYFCASSPDRIYGYTFGSGTRLTVV.

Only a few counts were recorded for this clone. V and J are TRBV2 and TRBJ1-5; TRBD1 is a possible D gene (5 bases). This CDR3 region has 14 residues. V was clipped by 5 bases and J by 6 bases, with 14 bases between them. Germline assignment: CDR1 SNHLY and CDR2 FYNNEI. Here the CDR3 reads CASSNGGGVQPQHF. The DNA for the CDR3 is TGTGCCAGCAGTAACGGGGGGGGAGTTCAGCCCCAGCATTTT. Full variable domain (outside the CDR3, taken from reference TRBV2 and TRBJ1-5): EPEVTQTPSHQVTQMGQEVILRCVPISNHLYFYWYRQILGQKVEFLVSFYNNEISEKSEIFDDQFSVERPDGSNFTLKIRSTKLEDSAMYFCASSNGGGVQPQHFGDGTRLSIL.

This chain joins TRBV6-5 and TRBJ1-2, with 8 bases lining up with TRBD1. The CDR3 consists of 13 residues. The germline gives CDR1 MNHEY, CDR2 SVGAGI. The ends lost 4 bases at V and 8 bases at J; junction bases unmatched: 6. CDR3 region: CASSSGQVFGYTF. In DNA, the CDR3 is TGTGCCAGCAGTTCGGGACAGGTCTTCGGCTACACCTTC.

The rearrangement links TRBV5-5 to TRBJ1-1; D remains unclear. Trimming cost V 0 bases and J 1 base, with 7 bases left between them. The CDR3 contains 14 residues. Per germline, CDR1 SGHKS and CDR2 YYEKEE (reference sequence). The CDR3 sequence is CASSLERGNTEAFF. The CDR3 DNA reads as TGTGCCAGCAGCTTGGAGAGAGGGAACACTGAAGCTTTCTTT.

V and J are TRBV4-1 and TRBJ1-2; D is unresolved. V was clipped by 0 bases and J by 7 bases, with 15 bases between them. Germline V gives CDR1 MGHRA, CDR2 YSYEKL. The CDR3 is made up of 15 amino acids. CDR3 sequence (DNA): TGCGCCAGCAGCCAAGATTTGGCGGCTCTTGGTGGCTACACCTTC. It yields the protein CASSQDLAALGGYTF.

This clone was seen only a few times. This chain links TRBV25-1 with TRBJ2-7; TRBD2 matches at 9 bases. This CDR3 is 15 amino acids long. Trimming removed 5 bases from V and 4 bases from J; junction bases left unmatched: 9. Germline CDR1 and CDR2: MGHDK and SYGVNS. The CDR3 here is CASSSLLAGLYEQYF. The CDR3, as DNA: TGTGCCAGCAGTTCTCTACTAGCGGGCCTATACGAGCAGTACTTC.

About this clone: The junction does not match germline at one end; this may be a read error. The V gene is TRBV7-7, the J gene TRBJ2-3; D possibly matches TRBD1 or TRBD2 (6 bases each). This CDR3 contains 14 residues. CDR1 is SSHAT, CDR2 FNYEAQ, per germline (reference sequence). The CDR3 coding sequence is TGTGCTAGCAGCTTAGACACGGGGGCGGATACGCAGTATTTT. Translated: CASSLDTGADTQYF.

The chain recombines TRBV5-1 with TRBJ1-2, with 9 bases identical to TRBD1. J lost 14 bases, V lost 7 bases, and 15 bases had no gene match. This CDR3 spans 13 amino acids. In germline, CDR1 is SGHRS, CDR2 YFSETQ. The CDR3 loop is CASSAGDRAHRTF. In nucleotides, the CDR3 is TGCGCCAGCTCCGCGGGGGACAGGGCCCATCGAACCTTC. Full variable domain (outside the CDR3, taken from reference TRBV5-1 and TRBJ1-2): KAGVTQTPRYLIKTRGQQVTLSCSPISGHRSVSWYQQTPGQGLQFLFEYFSETQRNKGNFPGRFSGRQFSNSRSEMNVSTLELGDSALYLCASSAGDRAHRTFGSGTRLTVV.

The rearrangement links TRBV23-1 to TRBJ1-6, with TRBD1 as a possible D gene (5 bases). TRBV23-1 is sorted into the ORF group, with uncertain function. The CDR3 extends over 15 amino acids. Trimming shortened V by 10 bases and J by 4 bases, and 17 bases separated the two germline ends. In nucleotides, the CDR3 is TGCGCCACCAACAGGAGGCGGCCTTATAATTCACCCCTCCACTTT. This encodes CATNRRRPYNSPLHF.